This TCR beta chain was obtained from a study of blood T cell repertoires in COVID-19. This table comes from immunoSEQ multiplex PCR, and its TCRdb copy is limited to in-frame clones, with some not included. In the table there are about 180,000 clones, 87% of which are singletons. Germline V gene sequence: CDR1 GTSNPN, CDR2 SVGIG (reference sequence). CDR3 length: 14 amino acids. V lost 2 bases, J lost 7 bases, and 15 bases lay in between. This receptor was identified in a woman in her forties or fifties with acute or convalescent COVID-19. Material for sequencing was peripheral blood. V is TRBV30 and J is TRBJ1-5; D uncertain. The CDR3 protein is CAWSPGNPGQPQHF. The CDR3 DNA reads as TGTGCCTGGAGTCCCGGGAACCCCGGGCAGCCCCAGCATTTT.